The present T cell receptor beta chain was sequenced within a study of blood T cell repertoires in COVID-19. Per the original methods: Cell counts per sample came from amplifying reference gene primers. Some clones are missing from TCRdb's copy, which holds only in-frame ones; the method was immunoSEQ multiplex PCR. D and trimming come from the DNA, and the V and J calls and clone size come from that table. The sample lists 200,000 or so clones, 70% to 90% occurring once. The TCR originated in a woman aged 80 or over with acute or convalescent COVID-19. Input material: peripheral blood.

The CDR3 nucleotides read TGTGCCAGCTCACCGTTCCAGGGATATGGCTACACCTTC. It encodes CASSPFQGYGYTF. The rearrangement links TRBV18 to TRBJ1-2; tentative D call: TRBD1 (5 bases). The CDR3 loop spans 13 amino acids. Germline assignment: CDR1 KGHSH and CDR2 LQKENI. Between the trimmed V and J ends, which lost 3 bases and 5 bases, there was a span of 10 bases.